This T cell receptor (beta chain) was profiled in a study of T cells in Graves' hyperthyroidism and ophthalmopathy. This clonotype was detected many times. Using RNA transcripts as the source, TCR beta CDR3 regions were amplified. The TCR CDR3 first-round RT-PCR relied on the HTBI primer set. Using its own MiXCR run on the multiplex PCR reads, TCRdb lists one record per CDR3 protein. The sample shows about 570,000 distinct CDR3 sequences, under 60% of them seen only once. The CDR3 sequence is 15 residues long. Germline values: CDR1 PRHDT, CDR2 FYEKMQ (reference sequence). Trimming left V 4 bases short and J 1 base short, with 13 bases between.

This sequence joins TRBV13 and TRBJ1-1, with D perhaps matching TRBD1 (5 bases). The sequencing sample was made of peripheral blood or thyroid tissue (not recorded which). This sequence was found in an adult woman with Graves' disease, either hyperthyroidism or ophthalmopathy (not recorded which). The CDR3 here is CASSSSQGWNTEAFF. The DNA of the CDR3 is TGTGCCAGCAGCTCATCTCAGGGATGGAACACTGAAGCTTTCTTT.